This T cell receptor (beta chain) was identified during a study of T cells in women clearing cervical HPV infection. Germline CDR1 MGHRA, CDR2 YSYEKL. The V gene end was trimmed by 4 bases and the J gene end by 3 bases; junction bases not matched to a gene: 9. The CDR3 has 17 amino acids. Points on this clone: The read ends 3 residues shy of where the CDR3 ends; the end is completed using the germline J gene.

Generated by immunoSEQ multiplex PCR, the TCRdb table keeps only in-frame clones and is missing some. The data show about 23,000 clones, and the top ten clones hold roughly 9.1%. The source material was blood buffy coat. The receptor was isolated from a woman between 18 and 75 years old with a cervical HPV16 infection that either progressed to CIN3+ or cleared (not recorded which). The rearrangement joins TRBV4-1 to TRBJ2-2, with 9 bases that match TRBD1. CDR3 DNA (partial): TGCGCCAGCAGCCCGTGGGGGACAGGGACCTACACCGGGGAG. It codes for CASSPWGTGTYTGE. Given in full, the CDR3 is CASSPWGTGTYTGELFF.